The 5 T cell receptor beta chains presented below share a single source sample, sequenced in a study of T cell repertoires in cytomegalovirus infection. TCRdb passed the reads through MiXCR, listing each CDR3 protein once. The sample holds 150,000 to 200,000 distinct CDR3 sequences, more than 9% seen once. The sample comprised PBMCs. The origin of the receptors is a human donor in good health (CMV status not recorded). Some clones in this sample may be carry-over from other donors' samples.

This clonotype was counted at least ten times. This rearrangement joins TRBV7-2 to TRBJ2-1, with 14 nucleotides matching TRBD2. Looked up from germline, CDR1 is SGHTA and CDR2 is FQGNSA. There are 17 residues in the CDR3. V lost 0 bases and J lost 9; bases outside the gene matches: 7. CDR3 sequence reads: CASSLAPGLAGVGEQFF. The DNA for the CDR3 is TGTGCCAGCAGCTTAGCACCGGGACTAGCGGGAGTAGGTGAGCAGTTCTTC.

This clonotype was recorded at least ten times. V gene TRBV7-2 combines with J gene TRBJ2-4, with a possible D match to TRBD2 (5 bases). This CDR3 contains 15 residues. Trimming pared 7 bases from V and 4 bases from J, leaving 17 bases between. Germline CDR1 and CDR2: SGHTA and FQGNSA. DNA of the CDR3: TGTGCCAGCACCTGGCTAGCTCGGATTAAAAACATTCAGTACTTC. Its translation: CASTWLARIKNIQYF.

This chain uses TRBV28 with TRBJ1-5, with a weak D call TRBD1 (6 bases). There are 10 residues in the CDR3. The germline V gene encodes CDR1 MDHEN and CDR2 SYDVKM. V shed 11 bases and J shed 10 bases, with 12 bases lying between them. The CDR3 here is CAGGHPPQHF. The CDR3, as DNA: TGTGCCGGGGGACACCCTCCCCAGCATTTT.

This clonotype turned up a few times. This chain uses TRBV19 with TRBJ2-3, with D maybe TRBD2 (5 bases). V was trimmed by 5 bases and J by 2 bases, leaving 14 bases between them. Germline V lookup: CDR1 LNHDA, CDR2 SQIVND (reference sequence). The CDR3 is made up of 15 amino acids. In nucleotides, the CDR3 is TGTGCCAGTAGTGGGAGCACCAGAGCCACAGATACGCAGTATTTT. This translates into CASSGSTRATDTQYF.

This clonotype has just a few counts. The rearrangement uses TRBV12-3 or TRBV12-4 and TRBJ1-1, with D perhaps matching TRBD1 (6 bases). The CDR3 runs 12 residues. Between the trimmed V and J ends, which lost 5 bases and 5 bases, there was a span of 9 bases. CDR3: CASSPGVTEAFF. The CDR3 DNA reads TGTGCCAGCAGTCCAGGGGTAACTGAAGCTTTCTTT.